This TCR beta chain was recovered during a study of long-term antiretroviral therapy in people with HIV. Germline V gene sequence: CDR1 LNHDA, CDR2 SQIVND (reference sequence). The CDR3 consists of 15 residues. The V end was cut by 5 bases, the J end by 6 bases, with 20 bases between. Notes on this clone: Its specificity is not known.

Study-wide findings and caveats: When set beside controls, HIV repertoires had CDR3 length ranges that were narrower.

Investigators performed immunoSEQ version v3.0 at survey level. The assay was immunoSEQ multiplex PCR, and TCRdb's table has in-frame clones only and misses some. The sample includes about 24,000 clones, approximately 81% seen only once; the top ten take more than 15%. Here the sequenced sample was unsorted PBMCs, taken at the start of antiretroviral therapy, before treatment. The V call is TRBV19, the J call TRBJ2-7; D is ambiguous. The origin of this receptor is a woman aged 18-30 years with HIV. The CDR3 DNA reads as TGTGCCAGTAGTGGCCTTGCAGGAAGGTCTCTCGAGCAGTACTTC. Amino acids: CASSGLAGRSLEQYF.